This T cell receptor (beta chain) was captured by sequencing in a study of T cells after yellow fever vaccination. General study findings and limits: Booster sampling recovered most clones from primary vaccination (96% CD4, roughly 88% CD8).

The CDR3 covers 14 residues. Trimming shortened V by 5 bases and J by 6 bases, and 14 bases separated the two germline ends. The V gene's germline CDR1 is LNHDA and CDR2 SQIVND (reference sequence). Comment on this clonotype: Antigen specificity is unknown.

5'RACE template switching generated TCR cDNA, adding a universal primer site and UMIs. TCRdb reprocessed the 5' RACE reads with MiXCR, giving one entry per CDR3 protein. The table shows nearly 550,000 distinct CDR3 sequences, with 15% to 20% occurring only once. This specimen was PBMCs, taken 15 days after the yellow fever booster vaccination. This clonotype was sampled from a man aged 25-45 years who received the YFV17D yellow fever vaccine. The chain joins TRBV19 to TRBJ2-1; D tentatively fits TRBD1 or TRBD2 (6 bases each). The CDR3 DNA reads TGTGCCAGTAGTCGGCCGGGGGCGGTCAATGAGCAGTTCTTC. This gives the protein CASSRPGAVNEQFF.